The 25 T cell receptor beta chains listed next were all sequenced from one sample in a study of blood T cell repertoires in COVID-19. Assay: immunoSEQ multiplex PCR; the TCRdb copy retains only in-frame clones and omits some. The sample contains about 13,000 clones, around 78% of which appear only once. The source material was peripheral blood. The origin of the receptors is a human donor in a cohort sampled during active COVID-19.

CDR3 DNA: TGTGCCAGCAGCTATATTAGCGGGGGGGCCGGTGAGCAGTTCTTC. This codes for CASSYISGGAGEQFF. The chain recombines TRBV7-2 with TRBJ2-1, with 11 bases lining up with TRBD2. The CDR3 contains 15 residues. Germline V lookup: CDR1 SGHTA, CDR2 FQGNSA. J was trimmed by 9 bases and V by 4 bases; bases with no gene match: 8.

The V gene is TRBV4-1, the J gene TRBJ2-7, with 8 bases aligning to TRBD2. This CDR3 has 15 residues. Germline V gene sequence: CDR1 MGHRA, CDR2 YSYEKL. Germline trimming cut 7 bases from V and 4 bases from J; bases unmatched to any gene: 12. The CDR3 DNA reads TGCGCCAGCAAAATTTCGGGGGGGTCCTTTTACGAGCAGTACTTC. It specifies CASKISGGSFYEQYF.

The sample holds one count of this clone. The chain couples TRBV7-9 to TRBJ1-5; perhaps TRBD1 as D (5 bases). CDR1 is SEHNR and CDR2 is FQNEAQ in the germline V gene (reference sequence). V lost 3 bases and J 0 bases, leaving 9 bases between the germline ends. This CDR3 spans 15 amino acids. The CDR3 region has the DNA TGTGCCAGCAGCTTTGGGGCGGTTAGCAATCAGCCCCAGCATTTT. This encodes CASSFGAVSNQPQHF. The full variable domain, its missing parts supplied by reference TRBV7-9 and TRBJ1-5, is DTGVSQNPRHKITKRGQNVTFRCDPISEHNRLYWYRQTLGQGPEFLTYFQNEAQLEKSRLLSDRFSAERPKGSFSTLEIQRTEQGDSAMYLCASSFGAVSNQPQHFGDGTRLSIL.

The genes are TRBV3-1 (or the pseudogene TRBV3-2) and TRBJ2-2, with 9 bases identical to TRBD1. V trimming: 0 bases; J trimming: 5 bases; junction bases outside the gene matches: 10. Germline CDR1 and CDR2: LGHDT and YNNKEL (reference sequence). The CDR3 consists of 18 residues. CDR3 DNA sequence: TGTGCCAGCAGCCAAGATTTCGGGACAGGGCTACATACCGGGGAGCTGTTTTTT. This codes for CASSQDFGTGLHTGELFF.

The CDR3 sequence: CAISEGRTGGTGTEAFF. The CDR3 region has the DNA TGTGCCATCAGTGAGGGAAGGACAGGGGGGACAGGCACTGAAGCTTTCTTT. J is TRBJ1-1 and V is TRBV10-3; TRBD1 matches 10 bases. V lost 2 bases and J lost 4; bases outside the gene matches: 10. The CDR3 is 17 residues long. CDR1 and CDR2 from the germline V gene are ENHRY and SYGVKD.

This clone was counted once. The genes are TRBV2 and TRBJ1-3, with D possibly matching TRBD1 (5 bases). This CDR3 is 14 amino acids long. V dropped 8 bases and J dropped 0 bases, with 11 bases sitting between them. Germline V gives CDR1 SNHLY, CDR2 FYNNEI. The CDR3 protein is CASGGSRSGNTIYF. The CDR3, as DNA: TGTGCCAGCGGGGGGAGTCGCTCTGGAAACACCATATATTTT. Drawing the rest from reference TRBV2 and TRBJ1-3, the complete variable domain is EPEVTQTPSHQVTQMGQEVILRCVPISNHLYFYWYRQILGQKVEFLVSFYNNEISEKSEIFDDQFSVERPDGSNFTLKIRSTKLEDSAMYFCASGGSRSGNTIYFGEGSWLTVV.

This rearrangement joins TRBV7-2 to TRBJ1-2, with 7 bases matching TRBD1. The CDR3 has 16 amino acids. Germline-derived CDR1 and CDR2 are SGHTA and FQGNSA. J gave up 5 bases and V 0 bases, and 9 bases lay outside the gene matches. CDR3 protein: CASSLAIGGGRYGYTF. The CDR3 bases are TGTGCCAGCAGCTTAGCGATAGGAGGGGGCAGATATGGCTACACCTTC.

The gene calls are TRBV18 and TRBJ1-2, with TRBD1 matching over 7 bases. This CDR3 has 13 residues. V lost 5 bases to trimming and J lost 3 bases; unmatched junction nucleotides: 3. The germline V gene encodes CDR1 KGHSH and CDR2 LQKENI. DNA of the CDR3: TGTGCCAGCTCAACCGGACAGGACTATGGCTACACCTTC. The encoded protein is CASSTGQDYGYTF.

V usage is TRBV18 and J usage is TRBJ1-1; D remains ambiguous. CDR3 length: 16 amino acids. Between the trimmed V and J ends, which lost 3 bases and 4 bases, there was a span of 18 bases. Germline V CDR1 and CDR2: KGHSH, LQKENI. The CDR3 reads CASSPRAGGSGTEAFF. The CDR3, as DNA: TGTGCCAGCTCACCTAGGGCCGGCGGGTCGGGCACTGAAGCTTTCTTT. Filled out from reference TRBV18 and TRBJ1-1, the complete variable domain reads NAGVMQNPRHLVRRRGQEARLRCSPMKGHSHVYWYRQLPEEGLKFMVYLQKENIIDESGMPKERFSAEFPKEGPSILRIQQVVRGDSAAYFCASSPRAGGSGTEAFFGQGTRLTVV.

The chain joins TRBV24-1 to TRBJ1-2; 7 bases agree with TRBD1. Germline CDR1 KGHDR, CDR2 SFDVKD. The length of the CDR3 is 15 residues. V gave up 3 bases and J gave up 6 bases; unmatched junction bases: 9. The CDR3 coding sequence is TGTGCCACCAGTGATCCGGGACAGAGTATTCATGGCTACACCTTC. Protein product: CATSDPGQSIHGYTF.

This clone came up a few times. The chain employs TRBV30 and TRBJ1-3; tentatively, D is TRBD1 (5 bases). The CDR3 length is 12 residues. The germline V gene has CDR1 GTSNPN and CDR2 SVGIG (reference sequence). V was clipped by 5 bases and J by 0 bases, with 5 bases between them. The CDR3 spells CAWDSSGNTIYF. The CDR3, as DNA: TGTGCCTGGGACAGCTCTGGAAACACCATATATTTT.

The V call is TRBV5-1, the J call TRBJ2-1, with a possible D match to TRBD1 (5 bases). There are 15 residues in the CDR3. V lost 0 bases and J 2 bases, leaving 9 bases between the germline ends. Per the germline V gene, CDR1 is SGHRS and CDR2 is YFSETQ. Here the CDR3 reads CASSLVQGPYNEQFF. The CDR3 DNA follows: TGCGCCAGCAGCTTGGTGCAGGGTCCCTACAATGAGCAGTTCTTC.

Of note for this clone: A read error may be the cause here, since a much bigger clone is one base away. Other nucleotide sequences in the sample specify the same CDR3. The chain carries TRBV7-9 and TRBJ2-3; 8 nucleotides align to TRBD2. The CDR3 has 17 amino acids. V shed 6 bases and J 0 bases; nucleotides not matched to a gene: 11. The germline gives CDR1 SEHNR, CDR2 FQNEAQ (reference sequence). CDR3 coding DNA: TGTGCCAGCAGGGGCCCGGGGGGGCGGGGAAGCACAGATACGCAGTATTTT. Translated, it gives CASRGPGGRGSTDTQYF.

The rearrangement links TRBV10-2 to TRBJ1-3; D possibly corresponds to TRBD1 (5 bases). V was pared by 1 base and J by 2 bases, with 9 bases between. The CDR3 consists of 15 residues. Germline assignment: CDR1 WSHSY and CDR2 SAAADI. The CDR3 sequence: CASSEWGGAGNTIYF. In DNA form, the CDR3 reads TGCGCCAGCAGTGAGTGGGGCGGTGCTGGAAACACCATATATTTT.

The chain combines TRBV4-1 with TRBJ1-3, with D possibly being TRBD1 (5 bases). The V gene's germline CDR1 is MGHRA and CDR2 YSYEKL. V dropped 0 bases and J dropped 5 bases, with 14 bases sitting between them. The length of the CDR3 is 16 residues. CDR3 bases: TGCGCCAGCAGCCAAGAACCCAGGGTTGAGAGAAACACCATATATTTT. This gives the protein CASSQEPRVERNTIYF.

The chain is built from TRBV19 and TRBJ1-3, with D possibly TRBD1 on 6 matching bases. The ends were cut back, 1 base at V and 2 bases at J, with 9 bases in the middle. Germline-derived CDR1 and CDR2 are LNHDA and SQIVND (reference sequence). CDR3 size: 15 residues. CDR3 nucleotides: TGTGCCAGTAGTATAGGAACAGGGCCTGGAAACACCATATATTTT. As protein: CASSIGTGPGNTIYF.

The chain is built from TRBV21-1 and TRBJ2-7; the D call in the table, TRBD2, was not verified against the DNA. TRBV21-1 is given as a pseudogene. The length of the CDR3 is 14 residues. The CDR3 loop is CASSPLGREDKQYF. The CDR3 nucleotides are TGTGCCAGCAGCCCTCTGGGGAGGGAAGATAAGCAGTACTTC.

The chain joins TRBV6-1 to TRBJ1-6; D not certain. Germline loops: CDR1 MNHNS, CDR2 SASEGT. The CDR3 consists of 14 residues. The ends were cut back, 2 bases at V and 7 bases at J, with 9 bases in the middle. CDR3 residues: CASSESTANSPLHF. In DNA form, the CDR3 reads TGTGCCAGCAGTGAATCAACAGCCAATTCACCCCTCCACTTT.

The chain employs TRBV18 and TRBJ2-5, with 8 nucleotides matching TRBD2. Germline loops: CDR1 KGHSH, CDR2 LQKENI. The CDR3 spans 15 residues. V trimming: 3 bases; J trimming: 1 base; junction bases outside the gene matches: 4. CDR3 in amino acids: CASSPHSGVQETQYF. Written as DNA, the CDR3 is TGTGCCAGCTCACCGCATAGCGGGGTCCAAGAGACCCAGTACTTC.

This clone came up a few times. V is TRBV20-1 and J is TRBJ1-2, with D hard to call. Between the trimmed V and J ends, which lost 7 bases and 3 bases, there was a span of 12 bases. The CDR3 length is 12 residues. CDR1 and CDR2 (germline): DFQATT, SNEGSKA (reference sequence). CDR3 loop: CSDSPRYYGYTF. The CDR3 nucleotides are TGCAGTGATAGTCCGAGATACTATGGCTACACCTTC.

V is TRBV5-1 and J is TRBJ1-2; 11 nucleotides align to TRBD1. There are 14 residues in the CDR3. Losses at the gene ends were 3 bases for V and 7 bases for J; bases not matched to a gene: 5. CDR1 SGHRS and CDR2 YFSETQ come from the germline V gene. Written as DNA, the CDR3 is TGCGCCAGCAGCTCTGGACAGGGGGCGTTTGGCTACACCTTC. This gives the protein CASSSGQGAFGYTF.

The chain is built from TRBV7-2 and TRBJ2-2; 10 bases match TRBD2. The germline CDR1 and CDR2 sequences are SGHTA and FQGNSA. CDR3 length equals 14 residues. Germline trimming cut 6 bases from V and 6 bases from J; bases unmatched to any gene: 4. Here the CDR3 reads CASRVAGGSGELFF. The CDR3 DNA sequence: TGTGCCAGCAGAGTAGCGGGGGGCTCCGGGGAGCTGTTTTTT.

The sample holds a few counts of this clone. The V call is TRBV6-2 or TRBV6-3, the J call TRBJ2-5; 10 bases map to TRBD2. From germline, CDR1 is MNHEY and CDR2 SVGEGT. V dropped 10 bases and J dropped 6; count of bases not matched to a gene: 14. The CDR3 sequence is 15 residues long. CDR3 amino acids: CATTPLAGASKTQYF. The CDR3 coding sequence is TGTGCCACCACCCCCCTAGCGGGGGCCTCCAAGACCCAGTACTTC.

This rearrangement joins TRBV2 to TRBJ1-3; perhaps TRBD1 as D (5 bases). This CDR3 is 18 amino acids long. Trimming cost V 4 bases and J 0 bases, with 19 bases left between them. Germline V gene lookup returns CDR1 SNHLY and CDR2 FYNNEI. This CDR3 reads CASSVGRWDFGSGNTIYF. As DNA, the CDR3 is TGTGCCAGCAGTGTAGGGAGGTGGGACTTTGGCTCTGGAAACACCATATATTTT.

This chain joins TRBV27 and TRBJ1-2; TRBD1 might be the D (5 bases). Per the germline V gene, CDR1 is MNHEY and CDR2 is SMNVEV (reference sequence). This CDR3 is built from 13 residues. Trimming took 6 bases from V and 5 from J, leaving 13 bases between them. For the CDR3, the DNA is TGTGCCAGCAGGAAAACAGGACCTTATGGCTACACCTTC. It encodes CASRKTGPYGYTF.